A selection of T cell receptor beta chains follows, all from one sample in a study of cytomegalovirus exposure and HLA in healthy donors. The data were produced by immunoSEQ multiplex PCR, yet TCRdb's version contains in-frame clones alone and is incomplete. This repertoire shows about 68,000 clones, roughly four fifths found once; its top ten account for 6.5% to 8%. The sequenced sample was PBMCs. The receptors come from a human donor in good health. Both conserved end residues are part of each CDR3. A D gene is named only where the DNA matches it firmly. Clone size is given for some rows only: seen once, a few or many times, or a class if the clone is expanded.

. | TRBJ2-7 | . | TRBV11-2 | TGTGCCAGCAGCTTAACACTGCCGGGTTCGGACGAGCAGTACTTC | CASSLTLPGSDEQYF
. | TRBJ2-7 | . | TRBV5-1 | TGCGCCAGCAGCTTGGACCTCGGAGGCACCTACGAGCAGTACTTC | CASSLDLGGTYEQYF
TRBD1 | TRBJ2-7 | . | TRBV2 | TGTGCCAGAAGGGAAGGGACAGGTGCCCGCTACGAGCAGTACTTC | CARREGTGARYEQYF
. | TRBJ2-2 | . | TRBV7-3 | TGTGCCAGCAGCTTAGGGAGGTGGGACACCGGGGAGCTGTTTTTT | CASSLGRWDTGELFF
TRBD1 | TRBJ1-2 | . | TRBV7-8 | TGTGCCAGCAGCCCGCGGACAGGAAATAACTATGGCTACCCCTTC | CASSPRTGNNYGYPF
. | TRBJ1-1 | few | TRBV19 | TGTGCCAGTAGTATGGGGACACGAGTGAACACTGAAGCTTTCTTT | CASSMGTRVNTEAFF
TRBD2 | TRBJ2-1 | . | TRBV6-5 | TGTGCCAGCAGTTCCCTAGCGGACAATGAGCAGTTCTTC | CASSSLADNEQFF
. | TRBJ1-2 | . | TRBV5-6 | TGTGCCAGCAGCTCCCCAGGAGACTATGGCTACCCCTTC | CASSSPGDYGYPF
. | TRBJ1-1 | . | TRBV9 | TGTGCCAGCAGCGTAGTTCAGGGCAAAGCTTTCTTT | CASSVVQGKAFF
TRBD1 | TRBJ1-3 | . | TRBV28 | TGTGCCAGCAGTTTACTTCAGGGGGACCCTTCCTCTGGAAACACCATATATTTT | CASSLLQGDPSSGNTIYF
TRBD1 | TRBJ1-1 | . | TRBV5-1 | TGCGCCAGCAGGCGGACAGGGAGGAACACTGAAGCTTTCTTT | CASRRTGRNTEAFF
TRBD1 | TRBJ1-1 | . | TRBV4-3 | TGCGCCAGCAGCCGAACAACCGCGACAGGGACGGCTGAAGCTTTCTTT | CASSRTTATGTAEAFF
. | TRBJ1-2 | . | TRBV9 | TGTGCCAGCAGCGTAGGCGAGGAACCCGGCCATGGCTACACCTTC | CASSVGEEPGHGYTF
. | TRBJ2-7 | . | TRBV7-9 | TGTGCCAGCAGCTTAGGAGCTTACGAGCAGTACTTC | CASSLGAYEQYF
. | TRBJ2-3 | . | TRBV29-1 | TGCAGCGTCACAGAATGTACGCAGTATTTT | CSVTECTQYF
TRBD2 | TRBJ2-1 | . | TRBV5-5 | TGTGCCAGCTCCTGGGCGGGGGTGAACAATGAGCAGTTCTTC | CASSWAGVNNEQFF
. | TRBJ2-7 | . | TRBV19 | TGTGCCAGTAGTATCAGGGTCTCCTACGAGCAGTACTTC | CASSIRVSYEQYF
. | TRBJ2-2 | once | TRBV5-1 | TGCGCCAGCAGCGTAGTTGGAGCGAACACCGGGGAGCTGTTTTTT | CASSVVGANTGELFF
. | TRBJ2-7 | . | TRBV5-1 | TGCGCCAGCAGCCCCGCCGCAGGGGCCGAAAAATACGAGCAGTACTTC | CASSPAAGAEKYEQYF
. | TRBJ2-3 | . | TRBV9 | TGTGCCAGCAACTCGGGGGTCACAGATACGCAGTATTTT | CASNSGVTDTQYF